This T cell receptor beta chain originates from a study of T cell responses to AZD1222 COVID-19 vaccine. Assay used: immunoSEQ multiplex PCR; TCRdb lists only in-frame clones, some missing. This sample has about 90,000 clones, with about 85% found just once. This clone was seen just once. The antigen remains undetermined. Study-wide points: The donors showed a predominance of white British ancestry and of females, with possible underestimation of clonal diversity. Only 5 or 6 people who got AZD1222 tested seropositive at baseline. Repertoire collection took place solely once the T cell response had peaked.

Trimming removed 3 bases from V and 8 bases from J, with 22 bases in between. Germline CDR1 reads KGHDR; CDR2 reads SFDVKD. This CDR3 region has 17 residues. The sequence was obtained from an adult who received the AZD1222 COVID-19 vaccine. The input for sequencing was peripheral blood, taken 28 days after the second AZD1222 dose. The chain employs TRBV24-1 and TRBJ2-1; D possibly corresponds to TRBD2 (6 bases). CDR3 sequence: CATSDPGGPGPPHEQFF. The CDR3 DNA reads TGTGCCACCAGTGATCCTGGAGGGCCAGGTCCCCCCCATGAGCAGTTCTTC.